The TCR beta chain described here comes from a study of control samples from healthy donors and cancer patients. V gave up 0 bases and J gave up 5 bases, with 19 bases separating them. The CDR3 consists of 17 residues. In germline, CDR1 is SGHDN, CDR2 FVKESK. Data came from immunoSEQ multiplex PCR; TCRdb stores just in-frame clones and leaves some out. The data contain roughly 150,000 clones, approximately 86% of them singletons. The rearrangement links TRBV14 to TRBJ2-5, with D possibly being TRBD1 or TRBD2 (7 bases each). The sample comprised blood. This TCR was sampled from a man aged 18 to 29 in good health. The CDR3 protein is CASSQDLGGGLGETQYF. As DNA, the CDR3 is TGTGCCAGCAGCCAAGATCTGGGAGGGGGCCTGGGTGAGACCCAGTACTTC.